The rows below give T cell receptor beta chains drawn from one sample of a study of blood T cell repertoires in COVID-19. The protocol was immunoSEQ multiplex PCR, while the TCRdb copy is restricted to in-frame clones and leaves out a portion. The sample consists of fewer than 250,000 clones, roughly 82% of them appearing once. Sample: PBMCs or T cells enriched from blood (not recorded which). The receptors were gathered from a woman aged 50 to 60 who had recovered from COVID-19. The CDR3 runs from the conserved cysteine through the conserved F or W. D genes are given only for firm matches. For some rows the clone size is stated as once, few or many, or as a class when expanded; others skip it.

d_call	v_call	cdr3_length	j_call	clone_size	cdr3_aa	cdr3_nt
TRBD1	TRBV29-1	13	TRBJ1-5	NA	CSVSQGAGEPQHF	TGCAGCGTTAGCCAGGGGGCGGGAGAGCCCCAGCATTTT
NA	TRBV6-2/TRBV6-3	12	TRBJ2-1	NA	CASSYSMGEQFF	TGTGCCAGCAGTTACTCGATGGGCGAGCAGTTCTTC
NA	TRBV7-9	13	TRBJ1-1	NA	CASSFVRDTEAFF	TGTGCCAGCAGCTTTGTCAGGGACACTGAAGCTTTCTTT
NA	TRBV13	15	TRBJ1-5	NA	CASSLGRRGGQPQHF	TGTGCCAGCAGCTTAGGCCGTCGGGGAGGACAGCCCCAGCATTTT
NA	TRBV4-2	12	TRBJ2-1	NA	CASSHSAGEQFF	TGTGCCAGCAGCCACTCCGCAGGGGAGCAGTTCTTC
TRBD2	TRBV15	15	TRBJ2-3	NA	CATSRAGWNTDTQYF	TGTGCCACCAGCCGAGCGGGGTGGAACACAGATACGCAGTATTTT
TRBD1	TRBV28	14	TRBJ1-2	NA	CASRETGVGYGYTF	TGTGCCAGCAGGGAGACAGGGGTTGGCTATGGCTACACCTTC
NA	TRBV28	14	TRBJ1-1	NA	CASSLLPSNTEAFF	TGTGCCAGCAGTTTATTACCGAGTAACACTGAAGCTTTCTTT
TRBD1	TRBV6-2/TRBV6-3	15	TRBJ1-1	NA	CASSRQGTDGTEAFF	TGTGCCAGCAGTCGACAGGGGACTGACGGAACTGAAGCTTTCTTT
TRBD1	TRBV7-3	13	TRBJ2-1	NA	CASSATGYNEQFF	TGTGCCAGCAGCGCGACAGGGTACAATGAGCAGTTCTTC
TRBD2	TRBV7-2	16	TRBJ2-1	NA	CASSSQPLAGGNEQFF	TGTGCCAGCAGCTCGCAGCCTCTAGCGGGAGGCAATGAGCAGTTCTTC
TRBD2	TRBV7-9	16	TRBJ2-3	few	CASSSRLALSTDTQYF	TGTGCCAGCAGCTCGAGACTAGCCCTAAGCACAGATACGCAGTATTTT
TRBD1	TRBV5-1	15	TRBJ2-3	once	CASSLQDRGWDTQYF	TGCGCCAGCAGCCTACAGGACAGGGGGTGGGATACGCAGTATTTT
NA	TRBV7-2	11	TRBJ2-4	NA	CASSRLWDLSF	TGTGCCAGCAGCCGCCTGTGGGACTTATCTTTC
NA	TRBV9	15	TRBJ1-1	NA	CASSASGTPNTEAFF	TGTGCCAGCAGCGCTTCCGGGACACCGAACACTGAAGCTTTCTTT
TRBD1	TRBV11-3	17	TRBJ1-2	NA	CASSKNPGTGGANGYTF	TGTGCCAGCAGCAAAAACCCCGGGACAGGGGGCGCTAATGGCTACACCTTC
TRBD1	TRBV6-4	17	TRBJ2-4	NA	CASSGPGPGTGEYIQYF	TGTGCCAGCAGTGGCCCAGGCCCCGGGACAGGAGAGTACATTCAGTACTTC
NA	TRBV11-2	15	TRBJ2-7	NA	CASRPVRGLTYEQYF	TGTGCCAGCAGGCCTGTCAGGGGTCTTACATACGAGCAGTACTTC
TRBD2	TRBV14	15	TRBJ2-1	NA	CASTQRGTTYNEQFF	TGTGCCAGCACCCAGCGGGGGACTACCTACAATGAGCAGTTCTTC
TRBD1	TRBV29-1	14	TRBJ2-1	NA	CSVRQGISYNEQFF	TGCAGCGTCAGACAGGGGATCTCCTACAATGAGCAGTTCTTC
NA	TRBV20-1	11	TRBJ2-5	NA	CSATADIGVHF	TGCAGTGCTACCGCGGACATCGGCGTGCACTTC
TRBD2	TRBV28	15	TRBJ2-5	once	CASSLWSGGQETQYF	TGTGCCAGCAGTTTATGGTCGGGAGGACAAGAGACCCAGTACTTC
NA	TRBV30	12	TRBJ2-7	NA	CAWSPNSYEQYF	TGTGCCTGGAGTCCCAACTCCTACGAGCAGTACTTC
TRBD1	TRBV10-1	15	TRBJ1-2	once	CASSRRGQGLPGYTF	TGCGCCAGCAGCCGAAGGGGACAGGGACTACCTGGCTACACCTTC